The 30 T cell receptor beta chains reported below all come from one sample, sequenced in a study of control samples from healthy donors and cancer patients. Clones were read by immunoSEQ multiplex PCR, and TCRdb kept only the in-frame ones, dropping some. Reported are approximately 190,000 clones; the ten largest clones contain 2% to 2.5%. The specimen sequenced was blood. Receptor source: a woman in her twenties or thirties in good health.

The rearrangement links TRBV5-1 to TRBJ1-2; the D is unclear. Trimming removed 0 bases at V and 5 bases at J, with 14 bases between. The CDR3 spans 15 residues. The germline CDR1 and CDR2 sequences are SGHRS and YFSETQ. In DNA form, the CDR3 reads TGCGCCAGCAGCTTGGAAGCGGCGGTGCCTTATGGCTACACCTTC. It encodes CASSLEAAVPYGYTF.

The CDR3 bases are TGCGCCAGCAGCTTGGCCAGCTACCGGAGTTCTGGAAACACCATATATTTT. Protein product: CASSLASYRSSGNTIYF. The rearrangement uses TRBV5-1 and TRBJ1-3; D not certain. V gave up 0 bases and J gave up 1 base, with 14 bases separating them. Germline V CDR1 and CDR2: SGHRS, YFSETQ. This CDR3 has 17 residues.

The chain recombines TRBV14 with TRBJ1-1; possible D gene TRBD1, 5 bases. Trimming removed 3 bases from V and 4 bases from J, with 12 bases in between. CDR1 is SGHDN and CDR2 is FVKESK in the germline V gene. This CDR3 has 14 residues. CDR3 protein: CASSQFGGGTEAFF. The CDR3 DNA reads as TGTGCCAGCAGCCAGTTTGGTGGGGGCACTGAAGCTTTCTTT. Together with reference TRBV14 and TRBJ1-1, the CDR3 gives the full variable domain: EAGVTQFPSHSVIEKGQTVTLRCDPISGHDNLYWYRRVMGKEIKFLLHFVKESKQDESGMPNNRFLAERTGGTYSTLKVQPAELEDSGVYFCASSQFGGGTEAFFGQGTRLTVV.

The J gene is TRBJ2-2, the V gene TRBV19; 9 nucleotides line up with TRBD2. This CDR3 region has 16 residues. Per the germline V gene, CDR1 is LNHDA and CDR2 is SQIVND (reference sequence). The trim removed 4 bases at V and 2 bases at J, leaving 5 bases unmatched. The DNA of the CDR3 is TGTGCCAGTAGTACAGCGGGGGGCCTAAACACCGGGGAGCTGTTTTTT. Amino acids: CASSTAGGLNTGELFF.

The chain is built from TRBV27 and TRBJ2-7; weak D call: TRBD2 (5 bases). Per the germline V gene, CDR1 is MNHEY and CDR2 is SMNVEV (reference sequence). Trimming took 5 bases from V and 6 from J, leaving 14 bases between them. The CDR3 has 13 residues. The CDR3 protein is CASSPGIWGEQYF. The CDR3 nucleotides are TGTGCCAGCAGTCCCGGGATTTGGGGCGAGCAGTACTTC.

The chain carries TRBV25-1 and TRBJ2-1; D is unresolved. CDR3 length equals 14 residues. CDR1 and CDR2 (germline): MGHDK, SYGVNS. V was clipped by 7 bases and J by 4 bases, with 14 bases between them. CDR3 nucleotides: TGTGCCAGCACCTCGGACGGGCCTTACAATGAGCAGTTCTTC. It yields the protein CASTSDGPYNEQFF. Supplemented by reference TRBV25-1 and TRBJ2-1, the full variable domain reads EADIYQTPRYLVIGTGKKITLECSQTMGHDKMYWYQQDPGMELHLIHYSYGVNSTEKGDLSSESTVSRIRTEHFPLTLESARPSHTSQYLCASTSDGPYNEQFFGPGTRLTVL.

The chain uses TRBV10-3 and TRBJ2-7, with 12 bases aligning to TRBD1. V shed 6 bases and J 7 bases; nucleotides not matched to a gene: 7. CDR1 is ENHRY, CDR2 SYGVKD, per germline. The CDR3 runs 14 residues. The CDR3 region is CAIRPGQGAREQYF. The CDR3 DNA reads TGTGCCATCAGGCCGGGACAGGGGGCTCGGGAGCAGTACTTC.

The genes are TRBV12-2 and TRBJ2-3; TRBD2, the table's D call, lacks a check against the DNA. TRBV12-2 corresponds to a pseudogene. The length of the CDR3 is 15 residues. In DNA form, the CDR3 reads TGTGCAAGTCGCTTAGTAGCGGGGGCGATAGATACGCAGTATTTT. Encoded protein: CASRLVAGAIDTQYF.

The gene calls are TRBV29-1 and TRBJ2-7, with 7 positions matching TRBD1. V gave up 5 bases and J gave up 2 bases; unmatched junction bases: 12. This CDR3 comprises 15 residues. Germline assignment: CDR1 SQVTM and CDR2 ANQGSEA. The CDR3 reads CSVKTGPDKTYEQYF. CDR3 in DNA: TGCAGCGTTAAGACAGGGCCAGATAAGACCTACGAGCAGTACTTC.

The chain couples TRBV2 to TRBJ1-6; TRBD1 matches at 8 bases. The germline V gene encodes CDR1 SNHLY and CDR2 FYNNEI. V dropped 9 bases and J dropped 4; count of bases not matched to a gene: 5. The CDR3 spans 14 residues. The CDR3 protein is CASTRDRYNSPLHF. DNA for the CDR3: TGTGCCAGTACCCGGGACAGGTATAATTCACCCCTCCACTTT.

The rearrangement uses TRBV4-3 and TRBJ2-5; 12 nucleotides align to TRBD2. CDR3 size: 16 residues. V trimming: 2 bases; J trimming: 5 bases; junction bases outside the gene matches: 6. Germline V gene lookup returns CDR1 LGHNA and CDR2 YSLEER. DNA for the CDR3: TGCGCCAGCAGCCAAACTGGACTAGCGGGGATCGAGACCCAGTACTTC. It codes for CASSQTGLAGIETQYF.

The chain combines TRBV27 with TRBJ1-6, with D unresolved. CDR1 and CDR2 from the germline V gene are MNHEY and SMNVEV (reference sequence). V was trimmed by 6 bases and J by 7 bases, leaving 13 bases between them. The CDR3 has 14 amino acids. The CDR3 DNA follows: TGTGCCAGCAGCTTCGCTATGTCCAATTCACCCCTCCACTTT. The encoded protein is CASSFAMSNSPLHF.

V gene TRBV19 combines with J gene TRBJ1-4; D ambiguous. The CDR3 has 13 amino acids. Germline CDR1 is LNHDA and CDR2 is SQIVND (reference sequence). V gave up 6 bases and J gave up 10 bases, with 15 bases separating them. This CDR3 reads CASSRGPGRKLFF. The CDR3 region has the DNA TGTGCCAGTAGCCGAGGACCTGGTCGAAAACTGTTTTTT.

The chain uses TRBV28 and TRBJ1-5; 8 nucleotides agree with TRBD1. The CDR3 consists of 14 residues. Trimming took 6 bases from V and 7 from J; bases not matched to a gene: 8. CDR1 is MDHEN and CDR2 is SYDVKM in the germline V gene. This CDR3 is CASRRDRGRQPQHF. The CDR3 DNA is TGTGCCAGCAGGAGAGACAGGGGTCGGCAGCCCCAGCATTTT. Supplemented by reference TRBV28 and TRBJ1-5, the full variable domain reads DVKVTQSSRYLVKRTGEKVFLECVQDMDHENMFWYRQDPGLGLRLIYFSYDVKMKEKGDIPEGYSVSREKKERFSLILESASTNQTSMYLCASRRDRGRQPQHFGDGTRLSIL.

V and J are TRBV11-3 and TRBJ1-2; no definite D call. The CDR3 is 18 amino acids. Germline loops: CDR1 SGHNT, CDR2 YENEEA. V gave up 3 bases and J gave up 5 bases, with 25 bases separating them. The CDR3 is CASSLGPPSDDQVYGYTF. In DNA, the CDR3 is TGTGCCAGCAGCTTGGGCCCCCCCAGCGACGATCAGGTTTATGGCTACACCTTC.

The chain uses TRBV13 and TRBJ1-2; 9 bases line up with TRBD1. The CDR3 totals 15 residues. From germline, CDR1 is PRHDT and CDR2 FYEKMQ (reference sequence). Trimming cost V 4 bases and J 5 bases; bases outside gene matches: 8. CDR3 sequence reads: CASSSPLQGAYGYTF. CDR3 sequence (DNA): TGTGCCAGCAGCTCCCCTTTACAGGGGGCATATGGCTACACCTTC.

Turning to this clone: The junction departs from germline at one end; a sequencing error may be responsible. The J gene is TRBJ1-2, the V gene TRBV6-1, with 8 nucleotides matching TRBD1. Looked up from germline, CDR1 is MNHNS and CDR2 is SASEGT. The CDR3 has 16 residues. CDR3 sequence (DNA): TGTGCCAGCAGTGCAGAAAGAGGCGGGGGGACAGGTCGCGACCTGTTC. It specifies CASSAERGGGTGRDLF.

The CDR3 DNA sequence: TGTGCCAGCAGCCTAAACAGGGGGTACGAGCAGTACTTC. Its translation is CASSLNRGYEQYF. The J gene is TRBJ2-7, the V gene TRBV3-1 (or the pseudogene TRBV3-2), with TRBD1 matching 8 bases. Germline V gene sequence: CDR1 LGHDT, CDR2 YNNKEL (reference sequence). V was clipped by 4 bases and J by 4 bases; unmatched bases: 3. This CDR3 has 13 residues.

The rearrangement joins TRBV29-1 to TRBJ2-7; no clear D. The V and J ends lost 4 bases and 1 base respectively, with 11 bases between them. The CDR3 extends over 13 amino acids. Germline CDR1 SQVTM, CDR2 ANQGSEA. In DNA, the CDR3 is TGCAGCGTTGTCTTCAGCCCGTCCTACGAGCAGTACTTC. Its protein product is CSVVFSPSYEQYF.

This chain joins TRBV7-9 and TRBJ1-2, with D maybe TRBD1 (6 bases). The CDR3 spans 15 residues. CDR1 and CDR2 (germline): SEHNR, FQNEAQ (reference sequence). The germline V and J ends were trimmed by 1 base and 4 bases, with 13 bases remaining between them. DNA for the CDR3: TGTGCCAGCAGCTTAGATGGGGGCGTGGGCTATGGCTACACCTTC. Translated, it gives CASSLDGGVGYGYTF. Full variable domain (remainder filled in from reference TRBV7-9 and TRBJ1-2): DTGVSQNPRHKITKRGQNVTFRCDPISEHNRLYWYRQTLGQGPEFLTYFQNEAQLEKSRLLSDRFSAERPKGSFSTLEIQRTEQGDSAMYLCASSLDGGVGYGYTFGSGTRLTVV.

This chain joins TRBV18 and TRBJ1-2; D may be TRBD1 (5 bases). The V gene's germline CDR1 is KGHSH and CDR2 LQKENI. The CDR3 loop spans 14 amino acids. Trimming cost V 6 bases and J 2 bases, with 13 bases left between them. In DNA, the CDR3 is TGTGCCAGCTCCCTGAGACAGCAAAACTATGGCTACACCTTC. It encodes CASSLRQQNYGYTF.

The chain links TRBV4-1 to TRBJ1-1; TRBD1 might be the D (5 bases). Germline V gene data show CDR1 as MGHRA and CDR2 as YSYEKL. V lost 6 bases and J lost 5, with 13 bases in between. There are 13 residues in the CDR3. CDR3 nucleotides: TGCGCCAGCAGGGACCTCAGGGAAACTGAAGCTTTCTTT. This sequence encodes CASRDLRETEAFF.

The rearrangement uses TRBV3-1 (or the pseudogene TRBV3-2) and TRBJ1-4; 7 bases line up with TRBD1. The J segment lost 8 bases and the V segment lost 4 bases, leaving 10 bases of the junction unmatched. The CDR3 has 15 residues. Looked up from germline, CDR1 is LGHDT and CDR2 is YNNKEL (reference sequence). The CDR3 is CASSLPTGVHEKLFF. The CDR3 nucleotides read TGTGCCAGCAGCCTCCCTACAGGGGTACACGAAAAACTGTTTTTT.

This rearrangement joins TRBV14 to TRBJ2-2; 7 bases agree with TRBD1. Germline CDR1 is SGHDN and CDR2 is FVKESK. The junction had 9 bases not matched to a gene; V was cut back by 2 bases and J by 6 bases. This CDR3 region has 16 residues. The chain's CDR3 is CASSQLTGDGAGELFF. The CDR3 nucleotides read TGTGCCAGCAGCCAATTAACAGGGGATGGGGCCGGGGAGCTGTTTTTT.

This chain links TRBV7-3 with TRBJ2-3; D tentatively fits TRBD1 or TRBD2 (5 bases each). Germline assignment: CDR1 SGHTA and CDR2 FQGTGA. This CDR3 has 15 residues. Trimming pared 4 bases from V and 6 bases from J, leaving 17 bases between. The CDR3 sequence: CASSSLGAPADTQYF. CDR3 in DNA: TGTGCCAGCAGCTCCCTCGGGGCCCCGGCGGATACGCAGTATTTT.

The DNA for the CDR3 is TGTGCCTGGAGTTCAGGGGTTAACACCGGGGAGCTGTTTTTT. Residues: CAWSSGVNTGELFF. This chain uses TRBV30 with TRBJ2-2, with D perhaps matching TRBD1 (6 bases). This CDR3 has 14 residues. Looked up from germline, CDR1 is GTSNPN and CDR2 is SVGIG (reference sequence). V was trimmed by 2 bases and J by 2 bases, leaving 9 bases between them.

The chain recombines TRBV18 with TRBJ1-3, with TRBD1 as a possible D gene (5 bases). Germline V lookup: CDR1 KGHSH, CDR2 LQKENI. Trimming pared 2 bases from V and 2 bases from J, leaving 7 bases between. The CDR3 spans 14 residues. CDR3 coding DNA: TGTGCCAGCTCACCAAGGGGAACTGGAAACACCATATATTTT. Translating it yields CASSPRGTGNTIYF.

This chain links TRBV27 with TRBJ2-7; possibly TRBD2 for D (6 bases). The CDR3 consists of 13 residues. Trimming cost V 9 bases and J 6 bases, with 18 bases left between them. Germline CDR1 reads MNHEY; CDR2 reads SMNVEV (reference sequence). The CDR3 loop reads CASSPGLTLEQYF. The CDR3 bases are TGTGCCAGTTCGCCGGGACTGACCCTCGAGCAGTACTTC.

The V call is TRBV19, the J call TRBJ1-2; no reliable D call. The CDR3 is 11 residues long. The V gene's germline CDR1 is LNHDA and CDR2 SQIVND (reference sequence). Trimming cost V 6 bases and J 6 bases, with 8 bases left between them. CDR3 DNA sequence: TGTGCCAGTAGGGGCCTCGATGGCTACACCTTC. Residues: CASRGLDGYTF.

The V and J genes are TRBV10-1 and TRBJ1-5, with 9 bases fitting TRBD1. The CDR3 loop spans 13 amino acids. Germline assignment: CDR1 WNHNN and CDR2 SYGVQD (reference sequence). Trimming at V came to 4 bases and at J to 5 bases, leaving 0 bases not matched to a gene. CDR3 bases: TGCGCCAGCAGTGGGACAGGGGATCAGCCCCAGCATTTT. The encoded protein is CASSGTGDQPQHF.